This TCR beta chain was identified during a study of T-cell reconstitution after alpha-beta-depleted transplantation in children. As it was prepared, the TCRbeta library received unique molecular identifiers. One entry per CDR3 protein results from TCRdb running MiXCR on the PCR reads. The sample has hundreds of thousands of distinct CDR3 sequences, over 9.5% seen once. Germline values: CDR1 SGHTA, CDR2 FQGNSA. This CDR3 comprises 16 residues. V was pared by 5 bases and J by 0 bases, with 7 bases of the junction left unmatched. V gene TRBV7-2 combines with J gene TRBJ2-1; 7 nucleotides align to TRBD2. This clonotype was obtained from a human donor who donated a stem cell graft to a child with acute myeloid leukemia. The input for sequencing was PBMCs from the stem cell graft donor, taken from the stem cell graft. The CDR3 loop is CASSRVGGSSYNEQFF. CDR3 nucleotides: TGTGCCAGCAGCCGGGTCGGGGGGAGCTCCTACAATGAGCAGTTCTTC.